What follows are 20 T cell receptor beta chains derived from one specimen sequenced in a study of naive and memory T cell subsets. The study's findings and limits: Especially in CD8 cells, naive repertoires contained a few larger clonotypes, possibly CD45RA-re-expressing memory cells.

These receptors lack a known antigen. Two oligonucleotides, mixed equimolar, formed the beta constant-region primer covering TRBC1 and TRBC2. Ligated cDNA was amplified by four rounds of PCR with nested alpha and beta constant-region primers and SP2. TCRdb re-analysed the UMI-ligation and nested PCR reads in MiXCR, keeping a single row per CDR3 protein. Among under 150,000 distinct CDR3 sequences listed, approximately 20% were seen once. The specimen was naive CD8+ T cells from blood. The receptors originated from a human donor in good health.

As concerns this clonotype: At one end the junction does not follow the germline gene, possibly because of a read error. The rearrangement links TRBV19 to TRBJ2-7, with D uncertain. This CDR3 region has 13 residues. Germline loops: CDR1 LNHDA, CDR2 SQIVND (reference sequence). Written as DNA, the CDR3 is TGTGCGAGTAAATCGGGTTCCTCCTACGAGCAGTACTTC. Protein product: CASKSGSSYEQYF.

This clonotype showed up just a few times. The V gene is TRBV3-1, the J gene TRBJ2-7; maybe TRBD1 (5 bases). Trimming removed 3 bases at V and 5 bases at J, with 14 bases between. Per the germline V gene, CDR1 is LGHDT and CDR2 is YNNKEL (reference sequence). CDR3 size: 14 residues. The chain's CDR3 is CASSHGAYMNEQYF. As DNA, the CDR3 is TGTGCCAGCAGCCATGGGGCCTACATGAACGAGCAGTACTTC.

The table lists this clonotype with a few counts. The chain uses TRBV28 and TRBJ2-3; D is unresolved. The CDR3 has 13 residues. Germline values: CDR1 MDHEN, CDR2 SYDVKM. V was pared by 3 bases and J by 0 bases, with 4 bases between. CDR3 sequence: CASSFPSTDTQYF. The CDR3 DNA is TGTGCCAGCAGTTTCCCTAGCACAGATACGCAGTATTTT.

The CDR3 reads CASSLVGAGGDEQYF. The CDR3 nucleotides are TGTGCCAGCAGCTTAGTGGGGGCAGGGGGGGACGAGCAGTACTTC. The chain links TRBV7-2 to TRBJ2-7, with D tentatively TRBD1 or TRBD2 (7 bases each). Between the trimmed V and J ends, which lost 1 base and 5 bases, there was a span of 15 bases. The CDR3 sequence is 15 residues long. Germline CDR1 is SGHTA and CDR2 is FQGNSA.

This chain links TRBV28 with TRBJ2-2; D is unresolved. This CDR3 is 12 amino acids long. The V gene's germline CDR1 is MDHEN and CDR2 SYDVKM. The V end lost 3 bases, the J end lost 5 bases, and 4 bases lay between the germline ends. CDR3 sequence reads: CASSFQTGELFF. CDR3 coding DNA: TGTGCCAGCAGTTTTCAGACCGGGGAGCTGTTTTTT.

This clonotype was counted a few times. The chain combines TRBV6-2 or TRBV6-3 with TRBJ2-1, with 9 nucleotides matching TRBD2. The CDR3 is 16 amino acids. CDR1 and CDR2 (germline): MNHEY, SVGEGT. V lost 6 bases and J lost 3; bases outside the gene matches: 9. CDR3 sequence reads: CASSTLSGSFYNEQFF. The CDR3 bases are TGTGCCAGCAGCACCCTTAGCGGGAGCTTCTACAATGAGCAGTTCTTC.

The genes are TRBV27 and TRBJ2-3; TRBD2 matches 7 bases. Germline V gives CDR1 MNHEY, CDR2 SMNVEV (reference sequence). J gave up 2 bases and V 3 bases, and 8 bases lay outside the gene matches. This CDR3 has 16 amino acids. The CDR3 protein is CASSLKGLTSTDTQYF. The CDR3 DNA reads TGTGCCAGCAGTTTGAAGGGACTAACCTCCACAGATACGCAGTATTTT.

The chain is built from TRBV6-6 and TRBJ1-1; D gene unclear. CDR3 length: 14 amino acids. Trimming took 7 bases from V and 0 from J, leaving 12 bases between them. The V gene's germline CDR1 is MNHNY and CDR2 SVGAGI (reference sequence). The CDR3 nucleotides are TGTGCCAGCACTCCTCTCTCCATGAACACTGAAGCTTTCTTT. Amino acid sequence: CASTPLSMNTEAFF.

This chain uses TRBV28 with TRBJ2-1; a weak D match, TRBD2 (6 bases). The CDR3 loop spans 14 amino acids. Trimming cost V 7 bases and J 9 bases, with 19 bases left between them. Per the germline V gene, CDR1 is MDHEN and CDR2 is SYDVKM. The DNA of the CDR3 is TGTGCCAGCAATGGGGGGAGTGTCCCCATTGAGCAGTTCTTC. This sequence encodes CASNGGSVPIEQFF.

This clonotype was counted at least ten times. The CDR3: CSAWTGMVAEAFF. DNA for the CDR3: TGCAGCGCATGGACAGGAATGGTGGCTGAAGCTTTCTTT. This chain joins TRBV29-1 and TRBJ1-1; 7 bases agree with TRBD1. The CDR3 is 13 residues long. The germline V gene encodes CDR1 SQVTM and CDR2 ANQGSEA. Germline trimming cut 7 bases from V and 6 bases from J; bases unmatched to any gene: 11.

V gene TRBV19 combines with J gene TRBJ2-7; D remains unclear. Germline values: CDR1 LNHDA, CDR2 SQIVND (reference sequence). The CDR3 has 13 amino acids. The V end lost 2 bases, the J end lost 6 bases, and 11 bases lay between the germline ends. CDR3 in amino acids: CASSISVRREQYF. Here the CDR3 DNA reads TGTGCCAGTAGTATAAGCGTTCGGCGCGAGCAGTACTTC.

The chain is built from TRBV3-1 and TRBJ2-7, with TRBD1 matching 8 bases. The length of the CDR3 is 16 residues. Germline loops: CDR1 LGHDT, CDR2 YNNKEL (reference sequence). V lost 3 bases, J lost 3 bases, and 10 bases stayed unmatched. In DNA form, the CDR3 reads TGTGCCAGCAGCCACACCGGGACAGGTGACAACTACGAGCAGTACTTC. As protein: CASSHTGTGDNYEQYF.

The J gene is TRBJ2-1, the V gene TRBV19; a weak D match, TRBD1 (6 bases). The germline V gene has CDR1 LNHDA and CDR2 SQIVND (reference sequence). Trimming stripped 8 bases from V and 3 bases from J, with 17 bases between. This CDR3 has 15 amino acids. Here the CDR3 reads CASLERDTVYNEQFF. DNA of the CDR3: TGTGCCAGTCTTGAACGGGACACGGTCTACAATGAGCAGTTCTTC.

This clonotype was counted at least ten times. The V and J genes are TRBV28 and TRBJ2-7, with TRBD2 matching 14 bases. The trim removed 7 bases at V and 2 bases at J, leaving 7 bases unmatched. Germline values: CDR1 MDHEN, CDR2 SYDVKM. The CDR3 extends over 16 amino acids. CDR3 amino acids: CASIGGTSGSPYEQYF. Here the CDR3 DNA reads TGTGCCAGCATCGGTGGGACTAGCGGGAGTCCCTACGAGCAGTACTTC.

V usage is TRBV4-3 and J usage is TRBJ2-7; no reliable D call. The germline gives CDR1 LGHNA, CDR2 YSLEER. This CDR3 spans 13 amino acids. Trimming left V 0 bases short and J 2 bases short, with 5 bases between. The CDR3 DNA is TGCGCCAGCAGCCAAGAACTTACCTACGAGCAGTACTTC. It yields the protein CASSQELTYEQYF.

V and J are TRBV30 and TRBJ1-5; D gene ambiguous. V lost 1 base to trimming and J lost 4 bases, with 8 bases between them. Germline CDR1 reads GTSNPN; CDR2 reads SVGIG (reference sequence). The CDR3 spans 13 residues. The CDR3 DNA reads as TGTGCCTGGAGTGACCAGCAGAATCAGCCCCAGCATTTT. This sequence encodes CAWSDQQNQPQHF.

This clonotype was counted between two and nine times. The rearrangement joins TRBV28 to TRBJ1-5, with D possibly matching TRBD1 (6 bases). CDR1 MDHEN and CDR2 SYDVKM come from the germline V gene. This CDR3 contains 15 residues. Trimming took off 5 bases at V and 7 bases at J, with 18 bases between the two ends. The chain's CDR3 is CASSKARQVGQPQHF. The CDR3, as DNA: TGTGCCAGCAGTAAGGCTCGACAGGTGGGACAGCCCCAGCATTTT.

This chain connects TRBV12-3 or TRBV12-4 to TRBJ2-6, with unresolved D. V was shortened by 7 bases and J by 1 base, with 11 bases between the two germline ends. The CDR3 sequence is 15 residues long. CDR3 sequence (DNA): TGTGCCAGCATCGCACGGCCGTCTGGGGCCAACGTCCTGACTTTC. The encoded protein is CASIARPSGANVLTF.

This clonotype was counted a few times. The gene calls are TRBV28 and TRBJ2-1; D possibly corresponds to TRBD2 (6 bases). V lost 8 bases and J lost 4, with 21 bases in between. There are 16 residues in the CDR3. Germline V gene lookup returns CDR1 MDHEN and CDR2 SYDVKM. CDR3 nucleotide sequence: TGTGCCAGCGCCATGGGGGAGCGGGTGAATTACAATGAGCAGTTCTTC. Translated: CASAMGERVNYNEQFF. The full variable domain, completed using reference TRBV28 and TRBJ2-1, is DVKVTQSSRYLVKRTGEKVFLECVQDMDHENMFWYRQDPGLGLRLIYFSYDVKMKEKGDIPEGYSVSREKKERFSLILESASTNQTSMYLCASAMGERVNYNEQFFGPGTRLTVL.

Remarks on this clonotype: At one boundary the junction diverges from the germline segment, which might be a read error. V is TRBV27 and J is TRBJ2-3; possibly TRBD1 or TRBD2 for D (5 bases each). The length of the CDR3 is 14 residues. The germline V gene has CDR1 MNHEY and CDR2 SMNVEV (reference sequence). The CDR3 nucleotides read TGTGCCAGCAGTTTATGGGGGAGTGGCGATACGCGGTATTTT. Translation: CASSLWGSGDTRYF.